This is a list of T cell receptor beta chains from one sample in a study of blood T cell repertoires in COVID-19. Libraries were prepared by immunoSEQ multiplex PCR; TCRdb keeps only in-frame clonotypes and omits some of them. The sample shows about 240,000 clones, approximately 80% of them seen only once. The sequenced material came from peripheral blood. The receptors derive from a woman of 80 years or more with acute or convalescent COVID-19. Each CDR3 is given with its conserved first and last residue. The D gene is left open where the match is weak. Clone size is not always given. Where it is, it says once, few, many or a class for expanded clones.

cdr3_nt cdr3_aa j_call v_call d_call clone_size
TGTGCCAGCAGCCAAGGACAGTTATACGAGCAGTACTTC CASSQGQLYEQYF TRBJ2-7 TRBV3-1/TRBV3-2 - -
TGTGCCAGCAGCATGGACAGGGGCTATCAGCCCCAGCATTTT CASSMDRGYQPQHF TRBJ1-5 TRBV6-5 TRBD1 -
TGTGCCAGCAGTGAAGCAGGGACAGTCGGTGGAAAACTGTTTTTT CASSEAGTVGGKLFF TRBJ1-4 TRBV6-1 TRBD1 many
TGTGCCAGCAGGCCCCTCGGGACAGGGGATAATTCACCCCTCCACTTT CASRPLGTGDNSPLHF TRBJ1-6 TRBV27 TRBD1 -
TGTGCCAGCAGCTTTGATCAGGGCTCGAATGAAAAACTGTTTTTT CASSFDQGSNEKLFF TRBJ1-4 TRBV7-9 - -
TGTGCCAGCAGCTTGACGGGGGGCGCGGGGCAGCCCCAGCATTTT CASSLTGGAGQPQHF TRBJ1-5 TRBV5-5 - -
TGTGCCAGCAGCCAAGGGAAGGGGACAGTGATTGAGCAGTTCTTC CASSQGKGTVIEQFF TRBJ2-1 TRBV3-1/TRBV3-2 TRBD1 -
TGCGCCAGCAGTCAAGGGAATCCGGGACAGGGTGACGATCAGCCCCAGCATTTT CASSQGNPGQGDDQPQHF TRBJ1-5 TRBV23-1 TRBD1 -
TGTGCCAGCAGCGTAGGACGGGGGGGCGCAGATACGCAGTATTTT CASSVGRGGADTQYF TRBJ2-3 TRBV9 TRBD2 -
TGTGCCAGCAGCCAACAGGGAGCTAACTATGGCTACACCTTC CASSQQGANYGYTF TRBJ1-2 TRBV6-6 - -
TGTGCCAGCTCACCTGACGTGGGCGAATCCCAGCAGTATTTT CASSPDVGESQQYF TRBJ2-3 TRBV18 - -
TGCGCCAGCAGCTTGGGGAGCTATACCTACGAGCAGTACTTC CASSLGSYTYEQYF TRBJ2-7 TRBV5-1 - -
TGTGCCTGGACTCCCCAGGGACAGGGGGCCTTAAGCAATCAGCCCCAGCATTTT CAWTPQGQGALSNQPQHF TRBJ1-5 TRBV30 TRBD1 -
TGTGCCAGCAGCTTACGGCTAGATTACCACGAACAGTACTTC CASSLRLDYHEQYF TRBJ2-7 TRBV13 - -
TGTGCCAGCAGCGCGCAGGGGATCAATGAGCAGTTCTTC CASSAQGINEQFF TRBJ2-1 TRBV11-2 - -
TGCGCCAGCACTGAAACGGACAGGCCCAGGGTCGAGGGCTACACCTTC CASTETDRPRVEGYTF TRBJ1-2 TRBV5-1 TRBD1 -
TGCGCCAGCAGTGAGTCCCCACAGAGTCATAGCAATCAGCCCCAGCATTTT CASSESPQSHSNQPQHF TRBJ1-5 TRBV10-2 - -
TGTGCCAGCAGTGATCCGGCGGGGGGATACACAGATACGCAGTATTTT CASSDPAGGYTDTQYF TRBJ2-3 TRBV6-2/TRBV6-3 TRBD2 -
TGTGCCAGTAGTATGGGTCGCGGGGGTGGATACAATGAGCAGTTCTTC CASSMGRGGGYNEQFF TRBJ2-1 TRBV19 TRBD2 -
TGTGCCAGCAGGTACCGGGGGGCCTACGAGCAGTACTTC CASRYRGAYEQYF TRBJ2-7 TRBV6-5 TRBD2 many
TGTGCCAGCAGCCGAACACAAAGTGACTATGGCTACACCTTC CASSRTQSDYGYTF TRBJ1-2 TRBV3-1/TRBV3-2 - once
TGTGCCAGCAGCCCCCCCGCAGGGACAGGGGCCTCCTACGAGCAGTACTTC CASSPPAGTGASYEQYF TRBJ2-7 TRBV9 TRBD1 -
TGTGCCAGCAGCGTAGTAAAGGACAGGGGCACTGAAGCTTTCTTT CASSVVKDRGTEAFF TRBJ1-1 TRBV9 TRBD1 -
TGCGCCAGCAGCTTGGCGGGACAGGGTGGCTCCTACAATGAGCAGTTCTTC CASSLAGQGGSYNEQFF TRBJ2-1 TRBV5-1 TRBD1 -
TGTGCCACCCTCGGGGGGGCTAACTATGGCTACACCTTC CATLGGANYGYTF TRBJ1-2 TRBV28 - once
TGTGCCAGCGCCCGGGACTCTTTAAATGAGCAGTTCTTC CASARDSLNEQFF TRBJ2-1 TRBV28 - -
TGTGCCAGCAGCTTACCTAGCGGGGCGGGTGTAGAGACCCAGTACTTC CASSLPSGAGVETQYF TRBJ2-5 TRBV5-4 TRBD2 -
TGCGCCAGCAGTGACCACAGGGGGAAGGGTGAAAAACTGTTTTTT CASSDHRGKGEKLFF TRBJ1-4 TRBV10-1 TRBD1 -
TGTGCCAGTAGTATTGGGGGACAGGGGTTATCACCCCTCCACTTT CASSIGGQGLSPLHF TRBJ1-6 TRBV19 TRBD1 once
TGTGCCAGCAGCCAAACAGGGTTCGCTGAAGCTTTCTTT CASSQTGFAEAFF TRBJ1-1 TRBV3-1/TRBV3-2 - -
TGTGCCAGCAGTATTGACAGGGTGGCGAACACTGAAGCTTTCTTT CASSIDRVANTEAFF TRBJ1-1 TRBV6-5 TRBD1 few
TGTGCCAGCAGCAGTCCCCCGACTGAAGCTTTCTTT CASSSPPTEAFF TRBJ1-1 TRBV6-5 - once
TGTGCCACCAGCAGAGATCCACAACATGGAGAGACCCAGTACTTC CATSRDPQHGETQYF TRBJ2-5 TRBV15 - -
TGTGCCAGCAGTCCCCGCACCTTCGTCAGTGACTCTGGAAACACCATATATTTT CASSPRTFVSDSGNTIYF TRBJ1-3 TRBV28 - few
TGTGCCAGCAGGGTGGACACCTATAATTCACCCCTCCACTTT CASRVDTYNSPLHF TRBJ1-6 TRBV6-5 - -
TGTGCCAGCAGTGTAGAGGCTGGTAGCACTGAAGCTTTCTTT CASSVEAGSTEAFF TRBJ1-1 TRBV6-4 - -
TGTGCCAGCAGCCGGGGACTAGCGGGGGGCCATAGCGGGGAGCTGTTTTTT CASSRGLAGGHSGELFF TRBJ2-2 TRBV5-4 TRBD2 -
TGTGCCACCAGCAGAGATCACGCGGGCATTCAGTACTTC CATSRDHAGIQYF TRBJ2-4 TRBV15 - -
TGTGCCAGCAGCCTATTTGGGGCAGGGGGATCGGGTAACACTGAAGCTTTCTTT CASSLFGAGGSGNTEAFF TRBJ1-1 TRBV3-1/TRBV3-2 TRBD1 -
TGTGCCAGCAGTTACGGGGGGGCCCACCTGGGCACTGAAGCTTTCTTT CASSYGGAHLGTEAFF TRBJ1-1 TRBV6-5 - -
TGCAGCGTTGAGGAGTTCACAGATACGCAGTATTTT CSVEEFTDTQYF TRBJ2-3 TRBV29-1 - -